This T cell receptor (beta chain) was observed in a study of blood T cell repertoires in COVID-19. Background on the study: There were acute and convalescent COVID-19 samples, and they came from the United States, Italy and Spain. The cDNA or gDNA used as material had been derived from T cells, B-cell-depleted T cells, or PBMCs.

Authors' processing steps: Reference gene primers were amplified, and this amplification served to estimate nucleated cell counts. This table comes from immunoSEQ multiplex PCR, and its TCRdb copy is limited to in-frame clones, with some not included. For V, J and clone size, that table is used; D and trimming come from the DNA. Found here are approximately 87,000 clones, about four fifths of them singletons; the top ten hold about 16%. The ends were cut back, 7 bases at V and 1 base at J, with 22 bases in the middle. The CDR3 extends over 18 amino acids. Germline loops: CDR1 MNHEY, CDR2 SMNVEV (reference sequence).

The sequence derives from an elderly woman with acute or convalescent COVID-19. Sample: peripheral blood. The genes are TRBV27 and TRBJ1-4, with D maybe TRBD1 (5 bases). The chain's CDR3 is CASTNLQGRLRTNEKLFF. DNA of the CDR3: TGTGCCAGCACCAATCTCCAGGGTCGTTTACGAACTAATGAAAAACTGTTTTTT.